This passage covers 14 T cell receptor beta chains from one sample sequenced in a study of blood T cell repertoires in COVID-19. This table comes from immunoSEQ multiplex PCR, and its TCRdb copy is limited to in-frame clones, with some not included. The table has tens of thousands of clones, under 95% seen once; the top ten hold 8.4%. Source material: peripheral blood. Receptors were obtained from a man in his 70s with active or convalescent COVID-19.

This clone was seen a single time. The chain links TRBV7-6 to TRBJ2-6, with 9 positions matching TRBD1. Germline V gene lookup returns CDR1 SGHVS and CDR2 FNYEAQ. Trimming removed 4 bases from V and 3 bases from J; junction bases left unmatched: 7. CDR3 length: 17 amino acids. The CDR3 DNA reads as TGTGCCAGCAGCTCAAGCACAGGGGGCCTTGGGGCCAACGTCCTGACTTTC. This encodes CASSSSTGGLGANVLTF.

This clone came up once. The chain recombines TRBV10-3 with TRBJ1-3; D gene unclear. V lost 0 bases, J lost 2 bases, and 11 bases lay in between. Looked up from germline, CDR1 is ENHRY and CDR2 is SYGVKD. The CDR3 has 16 residues. In DNA form, the CDR3 reads TGTGCCATCAGTGAGTCAGGGAGTGTCCCTGGAAACACCATATATTTT. Protein sequence: CAISESGSVPGNTIYF.

This clone was detected only a few times. The V and J genes are TRBV27 and TRBJ1-2; TRBD1 is a possible D gene (6 bases). Germline loops: CDR1 MNHEY, CDR2 SMNVEV (reference sequence). V gave up 2 bases and J gave up 3 bases, with 10 bases separating them. The CDR3 runs to 14 residues. The CDR3 loop reads CASSLVAGDYGYTF. The CDR3 region has the DNA TGTGCCAGCAGTTTAGTGGCAGGGGACTATGGCTACACCTTC.

The chain carries TRBV5-4 and TRBJ1-3, with no clear D. CDR3 length: 14 residues. Germline assignment: CDR1 SGHNT and CDR2 YYREEE (reference sequence). Trimming stripped 4 bases from V and 2 bases from J, with 10 bases between. Here the CDR3 DNA reads TGTGCCAGCAGCCCGGGATCTACTGGAAACACCATATATTTT. The encoded protein is CASSPGSTGNTIYF. Supplemented by reference TRBV5-4 and TRBJ1-3, the full variable domain reads ETGVTQSPTHLIKTRGQQVTLRCSSQSGHNTVSWYQQALGQGPQFIFQYYREEENGRGNFPPRFSGLQFPNYSSELNVNALELDDSALYLCASSPGSTGNTIYFGEGSWLTVV.

V and J are TRBV7-8 and TRBJ1-2; no definite D call. The germline V and J ends were trimmed by 2 bases and 8 bases, with 12 bases remaining between them. The CDR3 length is 13 residues. CDR1 is SGHVS, CDR2 FQNEAQ, per germline. The CDR3 spells CASSLTEQTGYTF. In DNA form, the CDR3 reads TGTGCCAGCAGCTTAACGGAGCAGACCGGCTACACCTTC.

The V call is TRBV7-8, the J call TRBJ2-7; 9 nucleotides match TRBD2. The CDR3 totals 15 residues. V trimming: 2 bases; J trimming: 6 bases; junction bases outside the gene matches: 8. Germline CDR1 is SGHVS and CDR2 is FQNEAQ. The CDR3 loop reads CASSLHGGRVGEQYV. The CDR3 region has the DNA TGTGCCAGCAGCTTACACGGCGGGAGGGTGGGCGAGCAGTACGTC.

This clone was observed a few times. The chain has TRBV4-1 and TRBJ2-1; 7 bases line up with TRBD2. The CDR3 is 15 residues long. Germline trimming cut 2 bases from V and 5 bases from J; bases unmatched to any gene: 6. The V gene's germline CDR1 is MGHRA and CDR2 YSYEKL. CDR3 coding DNA: TGCGCCAGCAGCCAATGGCTAGCGGTGGACAATGAGCAGTTCTTC. Translation: CASSQWLAVDNEQFF.

This clone was detected once. This chain connects TRBV7-9 to TRBJ2-2; TRBD1 is a possible D gene (7 bases). Germline loops: CDR1 SEHNR, CDR2 FQNEAQ (reference sequence). Between the trimmed V and J ends, which lost 5 bases and 4 bases, there was a span of 14 bases. This CDR3 has 15 amino acids. CDR3 bases: TGTGCCAGCAGCCTTCGCCAGGGGGGCACCGGGGAGCTGTTTTTT. Residues: CASSLRQGGTGELFF. Supplemented by reference TRBV7-9 and TRBJ2-2, the full variable domain reads DTGVSQNPRHKITKRGQNVTFRCDPISEHNRLYWYRQTLGQGPEFLTYFQNEAQLEKSRLLSDRFSAERPKGSFSTLEIQRTEQGDSAMYLCASSLRQGGTGELFFGEGSRLTVL.

V usage is TRBV5-1 and J usage is TRBJ2-7, with 11 bases that match TRBD2. The ends lost 2 bases at V and 0 bases at J; junction bases unmatched: 4. This CDR3 spans 16 amino acids. The germline CDR1 and CDR2 sequences are SGHRS and YFSETQ. The CDR3 nucleotides read TGCGCCAGCAGCTTTACTAGCGGGGGATTCTCCTACGAGCAGTACTTC. This gives the protein CASSFTSGGFSYEQYF.

The rearrangement links TRBV18 to TRBJ1-4; D possibly corresponds to TRBD1 (5 bases). The CDR3 spans 13 residues. Germline values: CDR1 KGHSH, CDR2 LQKENI. V was clipped by 9 bases and J by 2 bases, with 10 bases between them. Here the CDR3 DNA reads TGTGCCAGTCACCGGGGGACTAATGAAAAACTGTTTTTT. It translates to CASHRGTNEKLFF. Drawing the rest from reference TRBV18 and TRBJ1-4, the complete variable domain is NAGVMQNPRHLVRRRGQEARLRCSPMKGHSHVYWYRQLPEEGLKFMVYLQKENIIDESGMPKERFSAEFPKEGPSILRIQQVVRGDSAAYFCASHRGTNEKLFFGSGTQLSVL.

The chain couples TRBV6-5 to TRBJ2-7, with 9 bases identical to TRBD1. J lost 2 bases, V lost 0 bases, and 5 bases had no gene match. The length of the CDR3 is 16 residues. Germline loops: CDR1 MNHEY, CDR2 SVGAGI. The CDR3 reads CASSYSIGTGPYEQYF. The DNA of the CDR3 is TGTGCCAGCAGTTACTCGATCGGGACAGGGCCCTACGAGCAGTACTTC.

The genes are TRBV5-6 and TRBJ1-5, with 8 bases aligning to TRBD1. Per the germline V gene, CDR1 is SGHDT and CDR2 is YYEEEE. The length of the CDR3 is 16 residues. V lost 2 bases and J lost 0; bases outside the gene matches: 4. The CDR3 spells CASSLTDRGSNQPQHF. The CDR3 coding sequence is TGTGCCAGCAGCTTAACAGACAGGGGTAGCAATCAGCCCCAGCATTTT.

This chain joins TRBV9 and TRBJ1-3; 8 bases are a match to TRBD1. Germline V gives CDR1 SGDLS, CDR2 YYNGEE. This CDR3 has 17 residues. V shed 3 bases and J 4 bases; nucleotides not matched to a gene: 12. CDR3 DNA sequence: TGTGCCAGCAGCGAGACCTCAGGGGGCGCGGGGGGAAACACCATATATTTT. Residues: CASSETSGGAGGNTIYF.

J is TRBJ1-1 and V is TRBV27, with 10 bases identical to TRBD1. V shed 4 bases, J shed 5 bases, and the junction held 7 bases outside the gene matches. This CDR3 is 15 amino acids long. CDR1 and CDR2 (germline): MNHEY, SMNVEV (reference sequence). Here the CDR3 reads CASSSGTGVGTEAFF. CDR3 nucleotides: TGTGCCAGCAGTTCCGGGACAGGGGTAGGGACTGAAGCTTTCTTT.